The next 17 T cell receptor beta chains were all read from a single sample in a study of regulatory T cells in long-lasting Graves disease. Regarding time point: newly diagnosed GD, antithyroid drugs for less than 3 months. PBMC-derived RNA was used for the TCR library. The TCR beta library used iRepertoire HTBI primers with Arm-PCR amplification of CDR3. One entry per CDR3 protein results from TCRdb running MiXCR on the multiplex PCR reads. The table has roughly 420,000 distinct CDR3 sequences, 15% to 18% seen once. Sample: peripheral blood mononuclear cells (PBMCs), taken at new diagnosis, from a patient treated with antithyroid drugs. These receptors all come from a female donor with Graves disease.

CDR3 residues: CASTTRDANTGELFF. DNA for the CDR3: TGTGCCAGCACCACCCGCGATGCGAACACCGGGGAGCTGTTTTTT. This chain uses TRBV11-2 with TRBJ2-2; no clear D gene. This CDR3 spans 15 amino acids. The germline CDR1 and CDR2 sequences are SGHAT and FQNNGV. V lost 7 bases and J lost 0, with 12 bases in between.

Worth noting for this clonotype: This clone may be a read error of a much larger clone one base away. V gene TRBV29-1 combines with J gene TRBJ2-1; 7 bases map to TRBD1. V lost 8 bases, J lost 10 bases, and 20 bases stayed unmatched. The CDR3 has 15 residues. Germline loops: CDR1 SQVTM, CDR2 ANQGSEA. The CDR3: CSILNLGTATYEQFF. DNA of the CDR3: TGCAGCATACTGAATTTAGGGACAGCTACCTACGAGCAGTTCTTC.

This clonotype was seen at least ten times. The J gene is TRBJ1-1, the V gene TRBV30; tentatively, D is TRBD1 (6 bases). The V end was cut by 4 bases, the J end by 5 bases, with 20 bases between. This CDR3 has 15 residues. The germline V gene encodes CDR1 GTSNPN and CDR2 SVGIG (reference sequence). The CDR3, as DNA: TGTGCCTGGATCCCAGGGGTCCGGTTGAGGACTGAAGCTTTCTTT. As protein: CAWIPGVRLRTEAFF.

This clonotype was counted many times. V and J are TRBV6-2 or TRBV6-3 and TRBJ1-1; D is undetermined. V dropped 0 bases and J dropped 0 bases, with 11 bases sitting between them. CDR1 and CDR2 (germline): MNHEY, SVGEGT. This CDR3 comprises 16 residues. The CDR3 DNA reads TGTGCCAGCAGTTACTCGAGCAGATCGATGAACACTGAAGCTTTCTTT. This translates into CASSYSSRSMNTEAFF.

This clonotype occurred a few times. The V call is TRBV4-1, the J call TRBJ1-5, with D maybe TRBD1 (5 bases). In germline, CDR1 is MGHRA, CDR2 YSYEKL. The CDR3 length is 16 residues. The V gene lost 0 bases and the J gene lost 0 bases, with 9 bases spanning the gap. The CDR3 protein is CASSQDGGYSNQPQHF. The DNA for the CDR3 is TGCGCCAGCAGCCAAGACGGGGGTTATAGCAATCAGCCCCAGCATTTT.

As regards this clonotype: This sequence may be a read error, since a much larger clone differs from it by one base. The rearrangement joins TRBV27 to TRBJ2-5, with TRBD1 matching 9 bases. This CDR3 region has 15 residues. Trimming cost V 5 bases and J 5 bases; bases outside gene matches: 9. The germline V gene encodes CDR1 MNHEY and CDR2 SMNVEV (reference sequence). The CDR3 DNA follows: TGTGCCAGCAGTGACCCCGACAGGGGGAGGGAGACCCAGTACTTC. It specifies CASSDPDRGRETQYF.

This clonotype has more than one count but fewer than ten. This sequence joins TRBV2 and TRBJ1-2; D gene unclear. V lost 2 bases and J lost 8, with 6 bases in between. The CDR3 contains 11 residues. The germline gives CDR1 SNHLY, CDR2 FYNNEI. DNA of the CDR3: TGTGCCAGCAGTGAAAATGGGGGCTACACCTTC. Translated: CASSENGGYTF.

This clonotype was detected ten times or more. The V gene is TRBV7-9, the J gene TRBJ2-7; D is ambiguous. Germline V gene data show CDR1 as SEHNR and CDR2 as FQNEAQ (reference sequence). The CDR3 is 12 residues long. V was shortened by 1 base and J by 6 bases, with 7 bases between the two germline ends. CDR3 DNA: TGTGCCAGCAGCTTAGGGATGACCGAGCAGTACTTC. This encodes CASSLGMTEQYF.

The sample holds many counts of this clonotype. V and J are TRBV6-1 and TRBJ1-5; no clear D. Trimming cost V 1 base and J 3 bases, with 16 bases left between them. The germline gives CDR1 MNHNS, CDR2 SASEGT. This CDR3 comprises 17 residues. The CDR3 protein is CASSEVPGPHVNQPQHF. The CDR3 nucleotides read TGTGCCAGCAGTGAAGTTCCCGGACCTCACGTCAATCAGCCCCAGCATTTT.

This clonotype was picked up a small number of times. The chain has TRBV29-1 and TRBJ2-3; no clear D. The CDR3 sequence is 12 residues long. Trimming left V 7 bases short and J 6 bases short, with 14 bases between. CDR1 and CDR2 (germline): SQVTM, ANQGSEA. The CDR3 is CSGTPLGDTQYF. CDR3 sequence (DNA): TGCAGCGGGACCCCTCTTGGGGATACGCAGTATTTT.

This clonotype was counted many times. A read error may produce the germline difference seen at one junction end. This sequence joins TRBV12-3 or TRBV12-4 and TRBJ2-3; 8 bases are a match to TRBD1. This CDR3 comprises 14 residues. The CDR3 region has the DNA TGTGCCAGCATTTTATCGACAGGGGCTGATACGCAGTATTTT. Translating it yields CASILSTGADTQYF.

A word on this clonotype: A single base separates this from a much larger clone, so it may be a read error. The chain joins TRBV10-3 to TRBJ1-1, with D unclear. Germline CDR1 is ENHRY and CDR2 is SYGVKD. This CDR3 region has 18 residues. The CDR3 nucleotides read TGTGCCATCAGTGAATCACCCCTCCGGGGAGAGCGGTACACTGAAGCTCTCTTT. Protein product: CAISESPLRGERYTEALF.

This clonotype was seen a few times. The CDR3 nucleotides read TGTGCCAGCAGTCTAAACCCCGACAGGCAAGATACGCAGTATTTT. Translated: CASSLNPDRQDTQYF. The chain joins TRBV6-1 to TRBJ2-3; TRBD1 is a possible D gene (6 bases). Between the trimmed V and J ends, which lost 5 bases and 5 bases, there was a span of 17 bases. The V gene's germline CDR1 is MNHNS and CDR2 SASEGT. This CDR3 is built from 15 residues.

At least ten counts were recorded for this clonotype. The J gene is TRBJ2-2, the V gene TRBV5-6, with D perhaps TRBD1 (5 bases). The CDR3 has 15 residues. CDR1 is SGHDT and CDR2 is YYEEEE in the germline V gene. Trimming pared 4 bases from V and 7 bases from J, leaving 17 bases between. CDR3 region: CASSATSGQGGELFF. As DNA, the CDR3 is TGTGCCAGCAGCGCTACCTCAGGGCAAGGCGGGGAGCTGTTTTTT. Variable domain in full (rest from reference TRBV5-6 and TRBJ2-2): DAGVTQSPTHLIKTRGQQVTLRCSPKSGHDTVSWYQQALGQGPQFIFQYYEEEERQRGNFPDRFSGHQFPNYSSELNVNALLLGDSALYLCASSATSGQGGELFFGEGSRLTVL.

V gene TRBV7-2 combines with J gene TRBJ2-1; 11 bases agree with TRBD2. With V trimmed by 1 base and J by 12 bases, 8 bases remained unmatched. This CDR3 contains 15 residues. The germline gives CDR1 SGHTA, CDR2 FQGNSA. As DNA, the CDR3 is TGTGCCAGCAGCTTAGTCTTAGCGGGAGGGCCTGGGCAGTTCTTC. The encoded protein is CASSLVLAGGPGQFF.

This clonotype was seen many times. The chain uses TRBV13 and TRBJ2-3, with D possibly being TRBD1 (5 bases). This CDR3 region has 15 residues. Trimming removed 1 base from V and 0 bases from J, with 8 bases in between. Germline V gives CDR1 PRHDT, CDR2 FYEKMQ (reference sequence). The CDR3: CASSLARGSTDTQYF. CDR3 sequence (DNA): TGTGCCAGCAGCTTAGCAAGGGGTAGCACAGATACGCAGTATTTT.

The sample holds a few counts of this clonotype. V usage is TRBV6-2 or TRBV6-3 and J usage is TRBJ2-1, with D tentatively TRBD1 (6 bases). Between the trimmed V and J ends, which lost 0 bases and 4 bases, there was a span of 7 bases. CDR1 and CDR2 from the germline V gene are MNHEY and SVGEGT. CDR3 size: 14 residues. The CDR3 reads CASSYSDRYNEQFF. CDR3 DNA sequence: TGTGCCAGCAGTTACTCGGACAGATACAATGAGCAGTTCTTC.